Ten or more counts support the clone carrying this TCR beta chain. Its antigen is unidentified. The source of the sample is a study of CD8+CD57+ T cells in acquired aplastic anemia. Study conclusions and caveats: Statistical testing detected no significant gap in CD8+ Simpson's diversity between patients and controls. The same twenty-nine CD8+ CDR3 sequences occurred in patients and in controls.

The template for TCR beta VDJ and CDR3 sequence profiling was genomic DNA. TCRdb recomputed calls from the reads with MiXCR, one row per CDR3 protein. The sample lists under 200,000 distinct CDR3 sequences; 40% to 50% were seen once. By flow cytometry, patients selected for sequencing had shown an expansion of CD8+CD57+ cells. At blood sampling, none of the patients had yet received therapy. The ends were cut back, 8 bases at V and 2 bases at J, with 19 bases in the middle. The CDR3 has 15 residues. CDR1 MNHNS and CDR2 SASEGT come from the germline V gene. The sequence derives from a human donor with aplastic anemia. V gene TRBV6-1 combines with J gene TRBJ2-7; D is perhaps TRBD2 (6 bases). The sequencing sample was made of sorted CD4+, CD8+, or CD8+CD57+ T cells (not recorded which) from PBMCs. CDR3 loop: CASHSQGLVAYEQYF. The CDR3 DNA follows: TGTGCCAGCCACTCTCAGGGACTCGTCGCCTACGAGCAGTACTTC.